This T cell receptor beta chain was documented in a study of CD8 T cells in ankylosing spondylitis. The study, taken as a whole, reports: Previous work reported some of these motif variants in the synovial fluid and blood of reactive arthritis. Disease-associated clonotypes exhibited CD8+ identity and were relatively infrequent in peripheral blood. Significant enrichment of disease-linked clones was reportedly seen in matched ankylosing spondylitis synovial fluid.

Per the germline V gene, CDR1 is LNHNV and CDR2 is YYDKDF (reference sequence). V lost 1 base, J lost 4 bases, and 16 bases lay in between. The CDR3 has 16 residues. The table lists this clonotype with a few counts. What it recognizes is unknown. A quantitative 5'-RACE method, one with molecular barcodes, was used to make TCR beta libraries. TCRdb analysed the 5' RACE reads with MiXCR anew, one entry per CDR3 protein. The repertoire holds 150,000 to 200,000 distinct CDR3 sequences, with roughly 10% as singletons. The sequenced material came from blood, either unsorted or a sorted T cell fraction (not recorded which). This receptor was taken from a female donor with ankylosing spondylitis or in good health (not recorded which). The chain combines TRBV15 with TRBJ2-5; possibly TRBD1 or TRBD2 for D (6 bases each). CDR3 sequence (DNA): TGTGCCACCAGCAGAGTAGATGGGGGGCGTTTAGAGACCCAGTACTTC. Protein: CATSRVDGGRLETQYF.